This T cell receptor (beta chain) comes out of a study of molecular identifiers for immune sequencing clone quantification. Using 10%, 30% or 50% RNA, naive CD8 libraries were derived from roughly 20,000 to 1,000,000 sorted cells. Naive CD8 T cells were sorted, and the gate applied was CD8+CD4-CCR7+CD45RA+. TCRdb reprocessed the PCR reads with MiXCR, giving one entry per CDR3 protein. The sample has about 300,000 distinct CDR3 sequences; roughly a fifth are singletons. This clonotype was detected many times. Its antigen is not identified. The CDR3 runs 13 residues. Trimming removed 1 base from V and 8 bases from J, with 11 bases in between. Germline V gene data show CDR1 as MGHDK and CDR2 as SYGVNS. Study observations and caveats: Among more than 850,000 naive cells, spiked Jurkat TCR RNA from a single cell was reportedly detectable. Underestimation of highly expanded clone sizes could arise where identical TCR molecules share a barcode.

This sequence was found in a human donor in good health. Some libraries in this study had Jurkat cell RNA spiked in. The sequencing input was naive CD8+ T cells from blood, with Jurkat cell RNA spiked in. Stated subset: FACS-sorted CD8+CD4-CCR7+CD45RA+ naive T cells. The chain employs TRBV25-1 and TRBJ1-1; D perhaps matches TRBD1 (6 bases). CDR3 DNA: TGTGCCAGCAGTGAATGGGGGACAAGAGAAGCTTTCTTT. Its translation is CASSEWGTREAFF.